The 11 T cell receptor beta chains in this list originate from one sample, sequenced in a study of T cell responses to AZD1222 COVID-19 vaccine. The assay was immunoSEQ multiplex PCR, and TCRdb's table has in-frame clones only and misses some. Among 100,000 to 150,000 clones listed, 80% to 90% were seen once. Material: peripheral blood, obtained on day 0 of AZD1222 vaccination. These receptors all stem from an adult in good health.

This chain joins TRBV28 and TRBJ2-7; D unclear. Germline values: CDR1 MDHEN, CDR2 SYDVKM. The CDR3 is 13 residues long. V dropped 6 bases and J dropped 3 bases, with 12 bases sitting between them. Here the CDR3 reads CASSTAAGYEQYF. The CDR3 DNA is TGTGCCAGCAGCACCGCGGCCGGCTACGAGCAGTACTTC. Full variable domain (remainder filled in from reference TRBV28 and TRBJ2-7): DVKVTQSSRYLVKRTGEKVFLECVQDMDHENMFWYRQDPGLGLRLIYFSYDVKMKEKGDIPEGYSVSREKKERFSLILESASTNQTSMYLCASSTAAGYEQYFGPGTRLTVT.

This clone was seen just once. The V and J genes are TRBV6-2 or TRBV6-3 and TRBJ1-4; D is unclear. Germline loops: CDR1 MNHEY, CDR2 SVGEGT. V lost 5 bases and J lost 2, with 9 bases in between. This CDR3 has 14 amino acids. The CDR3 DNA reads as TGTGCCAGCAGTACCCCACGTACTAATGAAAAACTGTTTTTT. The encoded protein is CASSTPRTNEKLFF.

The chain combines TRBV7-8 with TRBJ1-2; possible D gene TRBD1, 5 bases. The CDR3 has 15 amino acids. Trimming left V 6 bases short and J 0 bases short, with 14 bases between. Germline values: CDR1 SGHVS, CDR2 FQNEAQ. CDR3: CASRLGTSANYGYTF. For the CDR3, the DNA is TGTGCCAGCAGGCTCGGGACTTCGGCTAACTATGGCTACACCTTC.

The chain has TRBV10-3 and TRBJ1-5; TRBD1 might be the D (5 bases). Germline CDR1 is ENHRY and CDR2 is SYGVKD. CDR3 length equals 13 residues. Trimming left V 2 bases short and J 5 bases short, with 7 bases between. Here the CDR3 DNA reads TGTGCCATCAGTGAGGCGGGGGATCAGCCCCAGCATTTT. As protein: CAISEAGDQPQHF.

Written as DNA, the CDR3 is TGTGCCAGCAGTTTATCCTGGTCCTCCTACGAGCAGTACTTC. It encodes CASSLSWSSYEQYF. This chain connects TRBV28 to TRBJ2-7, with no clear D. In germline, CDR1 is MDHEN, CDR2 SYDVKM. V lost 1 base and J lost 0, with 7 bases in between. The CDR3 runs 14 residues.

This sequence joins TRBV5-6 and TRBJ2-2; TRBD2 might be the D (6 bases). The CDR3 loop spans 13 amino acids. Looked up from germline, CDR1 is SGHDT and CDR2 is YYEEEE. The V gene lost 2 bases and the J gene lost 6 bases, with 8 bases spanning the gap. The CDR3 loop is CASSFGGPGELFF. CDR3 sequence (DNA): TGTGCCAGCAGCTTCGGGGGTCCCGGGGAGCTGTTTTTT.

The CDR3 protein is CASSEELARPETQYF. For the CDR3, the DNA is TGTGCCAGCAGTGAAGAACTAGCGAGACCAGAGACCCAGTACTTC. V gene TRBV2 combines with J gene TRBJ2-5, with 7 bases identical to TRBD2. The CDR3 spans 15 residues. The germline CDR1 and CDR2 sequences are SNHLY and FYNNEI. V shed 1 base, J shed 4 bases, and the junction held 6 bases outside the gene matches. Filled out from reference TRBV2 and TRBJ2-5, the complete variable domain reads EPEVTQTPSHQVTQMGQEVILRCVPISNHLYFYWYRQILGQKVEFLVSFYNNEISEKSEIFDDQFSVERPDGSNFTLKIRSTKLEDSAMYFCASSEELARPETQYFGPGTRLLVL.

The gene calls are TRBV18 and TRBJ1-3; TRBD1 matches at 9 bases. The germline V gene encodes CDR1 KGHSH and CDR2 LQKENI. The CDR3 is made up of 17 amino acids. V gave up 3 bases and J gave up 2 bases; unmatched junction bases: 8. This CDR3 reads CASSPLRTGETGNTIYF. CDR3 DNA sequence: TGTGCCAGCTCACCTCTCAGGACAGGGGAAACTGGAAACACCATATATTTT.

V and J are TRBV14 and TRBJ2-7, with D hard to call. The germline CDR1 and CDR2 sequences are SGHDN and FVKESK. V gave up 4 bases and J gave up 8 bases, with 15 bases separating them. The CDR3 has 13 residues. The CDR3 loop reads CASSPSLRVKQYF. The CDR3 coding sequence is TGTGCCAGCAGCCCCTCCCTTCGGGTCAAGCAGTACTTC.

The chain links TRBV27 to TRBJ1-4, with 8 bases lining up with TRBD1. The CDR3 is 14 residues long. The germline V gene encodes CDR1 MNHEY and CDR2 SMNVEV (reference sequence). Trimming removed 2 bases from V and 8 bases from J; junction bases left unmatched: 4. CDR3 in amino acids: CASSLQGAEEKLFF. CDR3 nucleotides: TGTGCCAGCAGTTTACAGGGGGCGGAGGAAAAACTGTTTTTT.

This rearrangement joins TRBV27 to TRBJ2-7; D might be TRBD1 (5 bases). Trimming removed 5 bases at V and 2 bases at J, with 10 bases between. This CDR3 has 13 residues. Germline-derived CDR1 and CDR2 are MNHEY and SMNVEV (reference sequence). CDR3 in amino acids: CASSTRTTYEQYF. The CDR3 region has the DNA TGTGCCAGCAGTACCAGGACAACCTACGAGCAGTACTTC.